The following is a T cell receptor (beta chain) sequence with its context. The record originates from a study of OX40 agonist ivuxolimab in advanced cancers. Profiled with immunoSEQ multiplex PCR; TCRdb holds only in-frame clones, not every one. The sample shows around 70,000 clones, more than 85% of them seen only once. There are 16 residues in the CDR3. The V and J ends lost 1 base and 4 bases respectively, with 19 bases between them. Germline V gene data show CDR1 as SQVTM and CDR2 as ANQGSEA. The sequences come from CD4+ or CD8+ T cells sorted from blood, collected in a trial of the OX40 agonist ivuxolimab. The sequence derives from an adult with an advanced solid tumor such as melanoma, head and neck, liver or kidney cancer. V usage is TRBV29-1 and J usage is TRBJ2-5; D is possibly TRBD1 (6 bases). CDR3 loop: CSVEVGDTTRGETQYF. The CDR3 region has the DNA TGCAGCGTTGAAGTGGGGGACACGACTCGCGGAGAGACCCAGTACTTC.